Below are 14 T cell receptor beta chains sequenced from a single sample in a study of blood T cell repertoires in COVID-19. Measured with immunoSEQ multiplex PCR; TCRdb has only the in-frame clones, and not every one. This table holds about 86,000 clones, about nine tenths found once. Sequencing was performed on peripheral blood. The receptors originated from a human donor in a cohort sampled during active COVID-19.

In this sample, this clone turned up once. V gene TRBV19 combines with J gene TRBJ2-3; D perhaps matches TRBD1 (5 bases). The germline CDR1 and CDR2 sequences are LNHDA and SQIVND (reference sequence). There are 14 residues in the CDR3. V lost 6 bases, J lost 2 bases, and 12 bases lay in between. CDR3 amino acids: CASRQGESTDTQYF. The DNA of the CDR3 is TGTGCCAGTAGGCAAGGGGAATCCACAGATACGCAGTATTTT.

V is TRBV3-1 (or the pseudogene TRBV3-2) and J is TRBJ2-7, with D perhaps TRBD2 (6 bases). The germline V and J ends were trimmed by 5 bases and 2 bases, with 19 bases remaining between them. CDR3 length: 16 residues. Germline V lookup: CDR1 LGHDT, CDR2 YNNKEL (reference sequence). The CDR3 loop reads CASSKGGWGEAYEQYF. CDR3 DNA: TGTGCCAGCAGCAAAGGCGGGTGGGGGGAGGCCTACGAGCAGTACTTC.

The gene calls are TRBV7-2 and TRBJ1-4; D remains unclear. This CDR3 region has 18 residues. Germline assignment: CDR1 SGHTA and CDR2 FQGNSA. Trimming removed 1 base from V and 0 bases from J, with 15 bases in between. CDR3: CASSLVISQIATNEKLFF. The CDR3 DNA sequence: TGTGCCAGCAGCTTAGTTATTTCACAGATTGCAACTAATGAAAAACTGTTTTTT.

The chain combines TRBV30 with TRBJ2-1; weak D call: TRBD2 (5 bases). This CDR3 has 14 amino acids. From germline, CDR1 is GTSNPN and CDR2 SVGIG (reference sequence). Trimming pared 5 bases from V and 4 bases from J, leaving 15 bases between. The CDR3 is CAWVEGSGYNEQFF. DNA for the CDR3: TGTGCCTGGGTCGAGGGATCGGGTTACAATGAGCAGTTCTTC.

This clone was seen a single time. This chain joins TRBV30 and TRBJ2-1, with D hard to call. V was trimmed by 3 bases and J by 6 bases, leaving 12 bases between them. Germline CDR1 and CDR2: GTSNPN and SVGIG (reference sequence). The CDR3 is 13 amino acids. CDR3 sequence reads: CAWSNAAFNEQFF. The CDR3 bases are TGTGCCTGGAGCAATGCGGCCTTCAATGAGCAGTTCTTC.

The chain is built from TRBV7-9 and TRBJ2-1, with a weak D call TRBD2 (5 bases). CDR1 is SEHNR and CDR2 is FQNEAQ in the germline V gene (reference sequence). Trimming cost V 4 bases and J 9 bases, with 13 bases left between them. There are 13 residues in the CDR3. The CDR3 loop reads CASSSLGESEQFF. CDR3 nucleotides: TGTGCCAGCAGCTCCCTCGGGGAGAGTGAGCAGTTCTTC.

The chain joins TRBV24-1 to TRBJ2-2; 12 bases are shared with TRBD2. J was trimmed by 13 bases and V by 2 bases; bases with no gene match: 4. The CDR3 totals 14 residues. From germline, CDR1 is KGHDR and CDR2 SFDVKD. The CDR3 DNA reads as TGTGCCACCAGTGATTCCGCTAGCGGGAGGGTGCTGTTTTTT. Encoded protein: CATSDSASGRVLFF.

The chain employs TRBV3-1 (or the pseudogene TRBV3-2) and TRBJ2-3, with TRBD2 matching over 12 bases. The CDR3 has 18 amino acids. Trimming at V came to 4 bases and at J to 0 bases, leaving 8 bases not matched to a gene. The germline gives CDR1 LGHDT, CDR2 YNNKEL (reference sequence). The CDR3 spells CASSPFDGLAGSTDTQYF. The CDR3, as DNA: TGTGCCAGCAGCCCCTTCGACGGACTAGCGGGAAGCACAGATACGCAGTATTTT.

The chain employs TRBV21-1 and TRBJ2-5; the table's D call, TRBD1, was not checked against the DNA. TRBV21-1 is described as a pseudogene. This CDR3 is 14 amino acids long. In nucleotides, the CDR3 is TGTGCCAGCAGCATTGGACAGGGCAAAGAGACCCAGTACTTC. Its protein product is CASSIGQGKETQYF.

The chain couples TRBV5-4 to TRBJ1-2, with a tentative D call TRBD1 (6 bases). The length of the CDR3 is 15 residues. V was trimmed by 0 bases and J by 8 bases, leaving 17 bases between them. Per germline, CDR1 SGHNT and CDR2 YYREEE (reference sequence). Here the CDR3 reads CASSLGGRQGSGYTF. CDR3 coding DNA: TGTGCCAGCAGCTTGGGAGGGCGGCAGGGGAGCGGCTACACCTTC.

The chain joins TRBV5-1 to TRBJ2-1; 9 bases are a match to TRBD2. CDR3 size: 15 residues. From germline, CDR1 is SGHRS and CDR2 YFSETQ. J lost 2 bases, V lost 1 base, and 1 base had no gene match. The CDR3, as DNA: TGCGCCAGCAGCTTGTCTAGCGGGGCCTACAATGAGCAGTTCTTC. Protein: CASSLSSGAYNEQFF.

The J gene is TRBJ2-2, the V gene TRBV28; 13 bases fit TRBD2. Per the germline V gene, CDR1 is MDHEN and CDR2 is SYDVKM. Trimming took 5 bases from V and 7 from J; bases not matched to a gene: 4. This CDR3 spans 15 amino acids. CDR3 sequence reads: CASSRTSGRLGELFF. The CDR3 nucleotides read TGTGCCAGCAGTCGGACTAGCGGGAGACTCGGGGAGCTGTTTTTT.

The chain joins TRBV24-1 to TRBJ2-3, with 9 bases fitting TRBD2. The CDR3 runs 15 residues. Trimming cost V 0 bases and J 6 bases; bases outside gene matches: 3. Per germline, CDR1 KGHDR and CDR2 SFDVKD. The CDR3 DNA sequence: TGTGCCACCAGTGATTTGGGGACTAGCAGGGATACGCAGTATTTT. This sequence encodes CATSDLGTSRDTQYF.

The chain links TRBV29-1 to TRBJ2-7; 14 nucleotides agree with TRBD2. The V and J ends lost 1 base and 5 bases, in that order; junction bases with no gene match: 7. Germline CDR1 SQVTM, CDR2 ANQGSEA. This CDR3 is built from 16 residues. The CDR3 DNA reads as TGCAGCGTTGAAGGGGTAGGACTAGCGGGAGGTAACGAGCAGTACTTC. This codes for CSVEGVGLAGGNEQYF.